This TCR beta chain was identified during a study of blood T cell repertoires in COVID-19. In the study overall: Donors in the United States, Italy and Spain gave samples during acute or convalescent COVID-19. In each case, the material was cDNA or gDNA derived from T cells, B-cell-depleted T cells, or PBMCs.

In its sample, this clone was seen once. Methods used by the authors: Estimation of nucleated cell counts was performed using reference gene primer amplification. Profiling relied on immunoSEQ multiplex PCR, and the TCRdb table lists in-frame clones only, not all of them. V, J and clone size reflect that table, while D and trimming were determined from the DNA. The sample yields 200,000 to 300,000 clones, about 85% seen once. Trimming cost V 3 bases and J 6 bases, with 11 bases left between them. The CDR3 loop spans 12 amino acids. Germline V gives CDR1 SQVTM, CDR2 ANQGSEA. The source material was peripheral blood. This TCR was sampled from a man aged 25-45 years who had recovered from COVID-19. V is TRBV29-1 and J is TRBJ1-2, with D tentatively TRBD1 (6 bases). CDR3 bases: TGCAGCGTTGAGGGAAGGGGGAATGGCTACACCTTC. Translated, it gives CSVEGRGNGYTF.